The next 6 T cell receptor beta chains were all read from a single sample in a study of shared clonotypes between healthy human individuals. Only in-frame clones appear in the TCRdb table, and some are missing; sequencing was by immunoSEQ multiplex PCR. The sample lists roughly 600,000 clones; 95% to 98% were seen once. In the naive CD8 group, cells lacked CD45RO and were positively selected for CCR7, so terminally differentiated effector memory CD45RA+ cells were left out. Sequenced input: naive CD8+ T cells sorted from blood. These TCRs come from a man younger than 45 in good health.

This chain joins TRBV10-1 and TRBJ2-1, with 11 positions matching TRBD2. CDR3 length: 16 amino acids. J was trimmed by 6 bases and V by 3 bases; bases with no gene match: 7. Germline lookup yields CDR1 WNHNN and CDR2 SYGVQD (reference sequence). The CDR3 loop is CASSDPTSGKGNEQFF. In DNA, the CDR3 is TGCGCCAGCAGTGACCCGACTAGCGGGAAGGGCAATGAGCAGTTCTTC.

This clone has only a few counts. The chain couples TRBV7-2 to TRBJ2-5; D call uncertain. Germline lookup yields CDR1 SGHTA and CDR2 FQGNSA. This CDR3 is 13 amino acids long. Trimming pared 5 bases from V and 5 bases from J, leaving 12 bases between. In nucleotides, the CDR3 is TGTGCCAGCAGCCTCGGACCTCGGGAGACCCAGTACTTC. This translates into CASSLGPRETQYF.

The rearrangement uses TRBV27 and TRBJ2-3, with D perhaps assigned TRBD1 or TRBD2 (5 bases each). Germline CDR1 and CDR2: MNHEY and SMNVEV (reference sequence). V dropped 7 bases and J dropped 4 bases, with 15 bases sitting between them. The CDR3 has 14 residues. CDR3 DNA sequence: TGTGCCAGCATCGGGCCCGGGACCGCAGATACGCAGTATTTT. It yields the protein CASIGPGTADTQYF.

The gene calls are TRBV6-5 and TRBJ1-4; maybe TRBD1 (5 bases). CDR1 and CDR2 from the germline V gene are MNHEY and SVGAGI. The CDR3 totals 15 residues. Trimming stripped 6 bases from V and 8 bases from J, with 19 bases between. CDR3 sequence reads: CASRSDRTPKEKLFF. In nucleotides, the CDR3 is TGTGCCAGCAGATCAGACAGAACTCCAAAGGAAAAACTGTTTTTT.

Regarding this clone: In the same sample, other DNA sequences code for this CDR3. The chain combines TRBV9 with TRBJ2-1; either TRBD1 or TRBD2 may supply D (5 bases each). Between the trimmed V and J ends, which lost 4 bases and 5 bases, there was a span of 10 bases. The CDR3 extends over 13 amino acids. CDR1 SGDLS and CDR2 YYNGEE come from the germline V gene. The CDR3 loop is CASSMGPDNEQFF. The CDR3 DNA sequence: TGTGCCAGCAGCATGGGACCTGACAATGAGCAGTTCTTC. The complete variable domain, with remaining parts taken from reference TRBV9 and TRBJ2-1, reads DSGVTQTPKHLITATGQRVTLRCSPRSGDLSVYWYQQSLDQGLQFLIQYYNGEERAKGNILERFSAQQFPDLHSELNLSSLELGDSALYFCASSMGPDNEQFFGPGTRLTVL.

The J gene is TRBJ2-7, the V gene TRBV25-1; D gene unclear. CDR3 size: 13 residues. Trimming removed 1 base from V and 2 bases from J, with 6 bases in between. Germline lookup yields CDR1 MGHDK and CDR2 SYGVNS. CDR3 loop: CASSEWGTYEQYF. In DNA form, the CDR3 reads TGTGCCAGCAGTGAATGGGGTACCTACGAGCAGTACTTC.